What follows are 18 T cell receptor beta chains derived from one specimen sequenced in a study of T cells in Graves' hyperthyroidism and ophthalmopathy. TCR beta CDR3 sequences were amplified from RNA transcripts. When the TCR CDR3 underwent first-round RT-PCR, the HTBI primer set was used. Each CDR3 protein is one row after TCRdb ran MiXCR on the multiplex PCR reads. There are around 690,000 distinct CDR3 sequences in the sample; roughly 17% occur only once, and around 15% lies in the top ten. Sequenced material: blood. These receptor sequences come from a man aged 50 to 59 with Graves' hyperthyroidism.

This clonotype has at least ten counts. J is TRBJ2-5 and V is TRBV10-2, with 7 positions matching TRBD1. This CDR3 comprises 13 residues. Trimming removed 4 bases from V and 9 bases from J; junction bases left unmatched: 8. Germline V CDR1 and CDR2: WSHSY, SAAADI. The CDR3 nucleotides are TGCGCCAGCAGTGCTGACAGGGCCATGGCCCAGTACTTC. It is translated as CASSADRAMAQYF.

The chain links TRBV4-1 to TRBJ2-2, with 7 positions matching TRBD1. Germline V gene lookup returns CDR1 MGHRA and CDR2 YSYEKL. The trim removed 8 bases at V and 6 bases at J, leaving 12 bases unmatched. This CDR3 is 15 amino acids long. For the CDR3, the DNA is TGCGCCAGCTGCCCTGCGACAGGGCTCGCCGGGGAGCTGTTTTTT. As protein: CASCPATGLAGELFF.

This clonotype occurred many times. V and J are TRBV28 and TRBJ2-1; no clear D. The V end lost 2 bases, the J end lost 2 bases, and 10 bases lay between the germline ends. The CDR3 totals 15 residues. Germline lookup yields CDR1 MDHEN and CDR2 SYDVKM. CDR3 sequence: CASSLGTAPYNEQFF. The CDR3 coding sequence is TGTGCCAGCAGTTTAGGTACCGCACCCTACAATGAGCAGTTCTTC.

This clonotype was observed at least ten times. The chain combines TRBV20-1 with TRBJ2-7; 7 nucleotides align to TRBD1. Trimming removed 6 bases from V and 1 base from J; junction bases left unmatched: 12. This CDR3 is 15 amino acids long. Looked up from germline, CDR1 is DFQATT and CDR2 is SNEGSKA (reference sequence). As DNA, the CDR3 is TGCAGTGCCTCCCTTGGGCAGGGGGTGTCCTACGAGCAGTACTTC. It codes for CSASLGQGVSYEQYF.

This clonotype was seen a handful of times. In nucleotides, the CDR3 is TGTGCCACCAGTGATCCCTCCGTGGCGACCCAAGAGACCCAGTACTTC. It is translated as CATSDPSVATQETQYF. The V gene is TRBV24-1, the J gene TRBJ2-5; D is ambiguous. The germline V gene encodes CDR1 KGHDR and CDR2 SFDVKD. CDR3 length: 16 amino acids. Deletions cut 3 bases from V and 1 base from J, with 14 bases between.

V usage is TRBV15 and J usage is TRBJ1-1, with TRBD1 identical over 7 bases. The CDR3 is 13 amino acids. J gave up 4 bases and V 10 bases, and 9 bases lay outside the gene matches. In germline, CDR1 is LNHNV, CDR2 YYDKDF (reference sequence). This CDR3 is CASGNRGLTEAFF. The CDR3 DNA sequence: TGTGCCAGTGGGAACAGGGGACTCACTGAAGCTTTCTTT.

The sample holds one count of this clonotype. The CDR3 is CASSGGGLAGGTDTQYF. The CDR3, as DNA: TGTGCCAGCAGTGGGGGGGGACTAGCCGGAGGCACAGATACGCAGTATTTT. The rearrangement joins TRBV2 to TRBJ2-3; 9 bases match TRBD2. CDR3 length equals 17 residues. V was pared by 4 bases and J by 1 base, with 9 bases of the junction left unmatched. Per germline, CDR1 SNHLY and CDR2 FYNNEI. Using reference TRBV2 and TRBJ2-3 for the parts outside the CDR3, the full variable domain is EPEVTQTPSHQVTQMGQEVILRCVPISNHLYFYWYRQILGQKVEFLVSFYNNEISEKSEIFDDQFSVERPDGSNFTLKIRSTKLEDSAMYFCASSGGGLAGGTDTQYFGPGTRLTVL.

There are many counts of this clonotype. One end of the junction fails to match germline, which may point to a read error. The CDR3 bases are TGTGCTAGCAACGAGGGGAACTATGGCTACACCTTC. Translated: CASNEGNYGYTF. This chain uses TRBV7-7 with TRBJ1-2, with a tentative D call TRBD1 (5 bases). The CDR3 has 12 amino acids. CDR1 is SSHAT and CDR2 is FNYEAQ in the germline V gene (reference sequence).

This clonotype has a count of ten or more. The chain recombines TRBV6-1 with TRBJ2-1; D not certain. The CDR3 totals 18 residues. CDR1 MNHNS and CDR2 SASEGT come from the germline V gene. V was trimmed by 6 bases and J by 0 bases, leaving 21 bases between them. The DNA for the CDR3 is TGTGCCAGCAGGAAGGGCAGGTTGGACCCAAGCTCCTACAATGAGCAGTTCTTC. Amino acid sequence: CASRKGRLDPSSYNEQFF.

Notes on this clonotype: With a much larger clone just one base away, this may be a read error. The missing conserved phenylalanine or tryptophan at the end of this CDR3 makes a read error likely. The chain is built from TRBV6-1 and TRBJ1-2; D not resolved. V gave up 6 bases and J gave up 1 base, with 15 bases separating them. This CDR3 comprises 15 residues. In germline, CDR1 is MNHNS, CDR2 SASEGT. CDR3 in amino acids: CASRPGRTNNYGYTS. In DNA form, the CDR3 reads TGTGCCAGCAGGCCCGGACGGACTAATAACTATGGCTACACCTCC.

This clonotype was observed at least ten times. The chain recombines TRBV7-9 with TRBJ1-2, with 7 bases aligning to TRBD1. CDR1 SEHNR and CDR2 FQNEAQ come from the germline V gene (reference sequence). V lost 3 bases and J lost 4; bases outside the gene matches: 5. The CDR3 has 14 amino acids. CDR3 sequence reads: CASSFRQGGYGYTF. The CDR3 DNA is TGTGCCAGCAGCTTTCGACAGGGAGGCTATGGCTACACCTTC.

This chain joins TRBV27 and TRBJ1-6; no clear D gene. The V and J ends lost 8 bases and 9 bases respectively, with 17 bases between them. The CDR3 extends over 14 amino acids. Germline V gives CDR1 MNHEY, CDR2 SMNVEV (reference sequence). CDR3 sequence (DNA): TGTGCCAGCTCCCTCGGGTATTTAGCTTCACCCCTCCACTTT. The encoded protein is CASSLGYLASPLHF.

On this clonotype: One base away lies a much larger clone, so this may be a sequencing read error. The chain is built from TRBV27 and TRBJ2-5; 7 bases fit TRBD2. Trimming took 5 bases from V and 5 from J; bases not matched to a gene: 8. Germline values: CDR1 MNHEY, CDR2 SMNVEV (reference sequence). The CDR3 consists of 14 residues. The CDR3: CASSAAGPGETQYF. CDR3 nucleotides: TGTGCCAGCAGTGCAGCGGGACCTGGGGAGACCCAGTACTTC.

V is TRBV10-1 and J is TRBJ2-1; D unresolved. The germline CDR1 and CDR2 sequences are WNHNN and SYGVQD (reference sequence). There are 15 residues in the CDR3. V dropped 4 bases and J dropped 5 bases, with 15 bases sitting between them. The CDR3 protein is CASSVGSIGDNEQFF. CDR3 nucleotides: TGCGCCAGCAGTGTGGGCTCCATAGGTGACAATGAGCAGTTCTTC.

The chain links TRBV6-2 or TRBV6-3 to TRBJ1-2; 7 bases align to TRBD1. V dropped 6 bases and J dropped 8; count of bases not matched to a gene: 9. This CDR3 is 13 amino acids long. The germline CDR1 and CDR2 sequences are MNHEY and SVGEGT. The CDR3 loop is CASSPNQGGGYTF. The DNA of the CDR3 is TGTGCCAGCAGCCCTAACCAGGGGGGAGGCTACACCTTC.

This clonotype was picked up many times. J is TRBJ2-5 and V is TRBV29-1; 7 nucleotides match TRBD1. Unmatched junction bases numbered 16, after V lost 7 bases and J lost 2 bases. The germline CDR1 and CDR2 sequences are SQVTM and ANQGSEA. This CDR3 has 16 residues. CDR3 region: CSGIGRRDSVQETQYF. The CDR3, as DNA: TGCAGCGGGATAGGTCGTCGGGACAGTGTTCAAGAGACCCAGTACTTC. Complete variable domain (other parts from reference TRBV29-1 and TRBJ2-5): SAVISQKPSRDICQRGTSLTIQCQVDSQVTMMFWYRQQPGQSLTLIATANQGSEATYESGFVIDKFPISRPNLTFSTLTVSNMSPEDSSIYLCSGIGRRDSVQETQYFGPGTRLLVL.

A few counts support this clonotype. The chain employs TRBV20-1 and TRBJ2-2; 9 positions match TRBD2. J lost 0 bases, V lost 6 bases, and 14 bases had no gene match. CDR3 length: 18 residues. Germline CDR1 reads DFQATT; CDR2 reads SNEGSKA (reference sequence). The chain's CDR3 is CSAPASGTYTTNTGELFF. In nucleotides, the CDR3 is TGCAGTGCACCCGCTAGCGGGACGTACACAACGAACACCGGGGAGCTGTTTTTT.

This clonotype occurred many times. The CDR3 loop is CASNLGTASSYEQYF. CDR3 bases: TGTGCCAGCAACTTGGGGACAGCGAGCTCCTACGAGCAGTACTTC. The rearrangement uses TRBV28 and TRBJ2-7, with 7 bases lining up with TRBD1. Germline V gives CDR1 MDHEN, CDR2 SYDVKM. This CDR3 is built from 15 residues. V lost 7 bases and J lost 0; bases outside the gene matches: 9.